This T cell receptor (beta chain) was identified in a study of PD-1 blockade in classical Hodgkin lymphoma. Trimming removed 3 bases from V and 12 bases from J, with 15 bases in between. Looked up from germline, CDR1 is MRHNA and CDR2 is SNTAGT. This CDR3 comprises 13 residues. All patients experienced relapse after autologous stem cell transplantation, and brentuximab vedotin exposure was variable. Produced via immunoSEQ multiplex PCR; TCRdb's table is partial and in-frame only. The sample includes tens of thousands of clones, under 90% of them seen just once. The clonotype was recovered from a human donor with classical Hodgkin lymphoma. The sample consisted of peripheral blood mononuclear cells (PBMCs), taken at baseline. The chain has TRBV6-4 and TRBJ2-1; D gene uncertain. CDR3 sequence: CASSDTIESMQFF. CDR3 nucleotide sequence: TGTGCCAGCAGTGATACTATTGAATCGATGCAGTTCTTC.